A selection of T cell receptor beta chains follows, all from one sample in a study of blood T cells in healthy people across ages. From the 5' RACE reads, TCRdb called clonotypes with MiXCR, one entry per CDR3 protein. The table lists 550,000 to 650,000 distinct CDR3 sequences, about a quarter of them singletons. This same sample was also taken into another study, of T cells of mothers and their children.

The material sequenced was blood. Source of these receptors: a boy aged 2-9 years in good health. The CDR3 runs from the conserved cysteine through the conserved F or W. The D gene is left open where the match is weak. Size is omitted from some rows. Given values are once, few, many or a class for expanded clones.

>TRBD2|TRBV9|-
CASSVAAGGNYEQYF
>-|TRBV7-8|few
CASSLGFAGETQYF
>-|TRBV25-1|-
CASSDLVNNEQFF
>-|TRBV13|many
CASSGPTGKGRTDTQYF
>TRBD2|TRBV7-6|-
CASSLAVTSGSGELFF
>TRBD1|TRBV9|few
CASSPTTGSGAEAFF
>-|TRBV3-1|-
CASSFGTLGGYTF
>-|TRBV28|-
CASSFPGQPNYGYTF
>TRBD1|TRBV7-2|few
CASSLDRGGINIQYF
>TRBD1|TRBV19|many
CASSRTGSSYEQYF
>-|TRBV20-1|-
CSARDPASPYEQYF
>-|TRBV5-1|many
CASSLGGITNIQYF
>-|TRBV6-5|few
CASSSLTDTQYF
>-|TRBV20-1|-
CSARDPRTQSSYEQYF
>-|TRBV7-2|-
CASSLGVGRGQPQHF
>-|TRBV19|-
CASNEGYGYTF
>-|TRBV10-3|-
CAIRHREMNTEAFF
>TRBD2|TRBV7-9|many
CASSLGAGNRETQYF
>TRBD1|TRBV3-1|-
CASSHGQGVAGELFF
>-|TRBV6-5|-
CASSYGGWEQFF
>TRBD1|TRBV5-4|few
CASRFRGLNTEAFF
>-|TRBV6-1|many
CASSEEMQGRPEAFF
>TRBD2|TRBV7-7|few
CASSPREDQETQYF
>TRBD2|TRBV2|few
CASRRLAGGPETQYF
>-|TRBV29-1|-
CSVVRWDDYGYTF
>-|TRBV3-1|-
CASSPDHGNNEQFF
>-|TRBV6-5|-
CASSYSRGAYEQYF
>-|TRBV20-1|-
CSAAVVQPGYGYTF
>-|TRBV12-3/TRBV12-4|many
CASSSRGQAFYEQYF
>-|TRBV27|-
CASSFGGNYGYTF
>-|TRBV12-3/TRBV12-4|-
CASSLDGENTEAFF
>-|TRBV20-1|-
CSAIRSETQYF
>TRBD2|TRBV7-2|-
CASSLVSAGGDEQFF
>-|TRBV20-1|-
CSARDQGGYTF
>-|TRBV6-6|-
CASSYFGNTGELFF
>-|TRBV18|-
CASSPRPRQETQYF
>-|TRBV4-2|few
CASSQDIRAGSPLHF
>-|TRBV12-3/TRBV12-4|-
CASSTQILGTEAFF
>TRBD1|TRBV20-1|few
CSAGTVPLAKNIQYF
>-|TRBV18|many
CASSPGGRVQETQYF
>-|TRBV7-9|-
CASSSGSPTDTQYF
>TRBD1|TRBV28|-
CASSSGGGSNSPLHF